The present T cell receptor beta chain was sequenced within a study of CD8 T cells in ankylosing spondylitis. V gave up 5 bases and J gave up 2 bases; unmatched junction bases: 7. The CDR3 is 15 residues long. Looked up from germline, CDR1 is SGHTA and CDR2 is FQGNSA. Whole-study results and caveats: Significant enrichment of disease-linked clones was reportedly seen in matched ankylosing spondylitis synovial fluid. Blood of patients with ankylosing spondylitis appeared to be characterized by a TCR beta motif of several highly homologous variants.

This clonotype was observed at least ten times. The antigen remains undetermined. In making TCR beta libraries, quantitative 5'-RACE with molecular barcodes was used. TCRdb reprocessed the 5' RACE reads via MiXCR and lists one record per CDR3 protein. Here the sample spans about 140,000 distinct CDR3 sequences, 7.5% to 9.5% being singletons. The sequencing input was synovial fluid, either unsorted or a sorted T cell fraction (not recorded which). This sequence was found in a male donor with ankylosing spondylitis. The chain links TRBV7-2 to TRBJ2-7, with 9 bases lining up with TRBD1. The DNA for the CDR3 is TGTGCCAGCAGCACAGCCGGGACAGGGACCTACGAGCAGTACTTC. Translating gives CASSTAGTGTYEQYF.